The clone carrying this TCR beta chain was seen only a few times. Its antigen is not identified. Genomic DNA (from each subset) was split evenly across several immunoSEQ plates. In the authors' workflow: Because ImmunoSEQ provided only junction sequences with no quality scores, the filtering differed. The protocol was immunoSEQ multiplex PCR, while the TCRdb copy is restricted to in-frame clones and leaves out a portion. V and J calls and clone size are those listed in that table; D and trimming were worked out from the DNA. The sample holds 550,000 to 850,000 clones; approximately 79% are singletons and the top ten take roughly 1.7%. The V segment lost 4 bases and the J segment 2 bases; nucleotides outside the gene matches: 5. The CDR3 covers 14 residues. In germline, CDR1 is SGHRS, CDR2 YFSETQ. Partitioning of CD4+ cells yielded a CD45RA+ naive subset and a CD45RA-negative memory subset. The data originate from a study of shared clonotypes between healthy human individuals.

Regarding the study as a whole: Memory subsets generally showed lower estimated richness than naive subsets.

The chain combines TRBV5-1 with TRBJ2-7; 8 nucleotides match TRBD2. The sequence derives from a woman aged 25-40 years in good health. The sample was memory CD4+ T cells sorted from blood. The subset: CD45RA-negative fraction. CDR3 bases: TGCGCCAGCAGCACTACTAGCGGCCCCTACGAGCAGTACTTC. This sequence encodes CASSTTSGPYEQYF.